This T cell receptor beta chain emerged from a study of shared clonotypes between healthy human individuals. In the study overall: CD8 memory received one plate per donor, CD8 naive two, CD4 memory three and CD4 naive three. Study conclusions and caveats: Generation probability values for non-shared clonotypes were lower than those for clonotypes shared by all four donors. Large depth notwithstanding, sorted-subset sequencing proved incomplete by rarefaction. Apart from blood, nothing was sampled; tissue repertoires likely differ.

A note on this clone: Its antigen is not identified.

Deletions cut 4 bases from V and 2 bases from J, with 21 bases between. Germline loops: CDR1 LGHNA, CDR2 YNFKEQ. CDR3 length: 18 residues. Assay: immunoSEQ multiplex PCR; the TCRdb copy retains only in-frame clones and omits some. The repertoire has some 2,500,000 clones, 80% to 95% of them found once; the top ten carry more than 0.35%. Input material: naive CD4+ T cells from PBMCs. As for subset: CD45RA+ positively selected. The chain has TRBV4-2 and TRBJ2-1; tentatively, D is TRBD2 (6 bases). The sequence was obtained from a man between 18 and 35 years old in good health. Some clones in this sample may be carry-over from other donors' samples. CDR3 DNA sequence: TGTGCCAGCAGCCTAAAAAGGGAGGCGGGTCCGACCTACAATGAGCAGTTCTTC. Translated: CASSLKREAGPTYNEQFF.